This TCR beta chain was profiled in a study of T cells in Graves' hyperthyroidism and ophthalmopathy. Overall study results and limits: Ophthalmopathy was separated from stable hyperthyroidism by a 13 V-J model.

This clonotype was seen many times. Its antigen is not identified. TCR beta CDR3 sequences were amplified from RNA transcripts. The HTBI primer set drove a first-round RT-PCR of the TCR CDR3. Each CDR3 protein is one row after TCRdb ran MiXCR on the multiplex PCR reads. The profile shows more than 450,000 distinct CDR3 sequences, approximately 15% of them singletons. The CDR3 spans 15 residues. The germline V gene encodes CDR1 MNHNS and CDR2 SASEGT. With 7 bases clipped from V and 1 base from J, the junction kept 7 bases outside the gene matches. The sequenced sample consisted of blood. The chain employs TRBV6-1 and TRBJ1-1; 9 bases map to TRBD1. The sequence was collected from a woman aged 40 to 49 with Graves' hyperthyroidism. This CDR3 is CASNKPGQGNTEAFF. The CDR3 nucleotides are TGTGCCAGCAATAAACCGGGACAGGGGAACACTGAAGCTTTCTTT.